This T cell receptor (beta chain) was identified in a study of shared clonotypes between healthy human individuals. The CD4+ fraction was divided into a CD45RA+ naive subset and a CD45RA-negative memory subset. The V and J ends lost 5 bases and 8 bases, in that order; junction bases with no gene match: 7. This CDR3 has 14 residues. Germline CDR1 reads SEHNR; CDR2 reads FQNEAQ (reference sequence). A word on this clone: Its antigen is not identified.

Overall study results and limits: There were few donors, and this limited the genetic and exposure-history diversity represented.

Study processing details: In the immunoSEQ data, sequences were junction-only and lacked quality scores, so filtering differed. Sequenced by immunoSEQ multiplex PCR; TCRdb stores in-frame clones only, minus some. The DNA was the basis for D and trimming; V, J and clone size are from that table. The sample shows roughly 1,600,000 clones, 98% to 99% of them seen only once. The sequencing sample was made of naive CD4+ T cells sorted from blood. The subset was: CD45RA+ positively selected. J is TRBJ1-4 and V is TRBV7-9; 8 bases align to TRBD1. The source of this sequence is a man aged 25-45 years in good health. CDR3 protein: CASSLDRGSEKLFF. In DNA, the CDR3 is TGTGCCAGCAGCCTAGACAGGGGTTCCGAAAAACTGTTTTTT.